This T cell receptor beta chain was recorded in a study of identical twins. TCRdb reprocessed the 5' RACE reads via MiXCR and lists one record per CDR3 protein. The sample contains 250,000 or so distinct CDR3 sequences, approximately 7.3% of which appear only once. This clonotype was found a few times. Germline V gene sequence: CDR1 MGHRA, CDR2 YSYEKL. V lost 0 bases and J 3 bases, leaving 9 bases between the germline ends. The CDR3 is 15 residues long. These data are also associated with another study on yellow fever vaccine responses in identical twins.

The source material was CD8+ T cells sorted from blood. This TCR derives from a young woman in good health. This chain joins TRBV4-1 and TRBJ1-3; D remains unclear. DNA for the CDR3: TGCGCCAGCAGCCAAGACGGAGGAGTTGGAAACACCATATATTTT. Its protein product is CASSQDGGVGNTIYF.